Below, 4 T cell receptor beta chains from the same sample are listed, as sequenced in a study of response to subunit inactivated influenza vaccine. TCRdb recomputed calls from the RT-PCR reads with MiXCR, one row per CDR3 protein. In the table there are a few hundred thousand distinct CDR3 sequences, about 12% of which are singletons. Here the sequenced sample was non-naive T cells sorted from PBMCs, taken 14 to 15 days before vaccination. The origin of the receptors is a man aged 50 or older who received an inactivated influenza vaccine.

This clonotype was observed a handful of times. The chain uses TRBV19 and TRBJ1-1; D is possibly TRBD1 (5 bases). The CDR3 is 16 residues long. Trimming stripped 5 bases from V and 6 bases from J, with 22 bases between. Germline V CDR1 and CDR2: LNHDA, SQIVND (reference sequence). This CDR3 is CASSPRDWAGISEAFF. The CDR3 coding sequence is TGTGCCAGTAGTCCCCGGGACTGGGCCGGAATCTCTGAAGCTTTCTTT.

This clonotype was detected many times. V and J are TRBV7-2 and TRBJ2-7; 8 bases are shared with TRBD1. The V and J ends lost 4 bases and 2 bases, in that order; junction bases with no gene match: 4. The CDR3 runs 14 residues. Per germline, CDR1 SGHTA and CDR2 FQGNSA. CDR3 DNA sequence: TGTGCCAGCAGCTCAGGACAGGGCACCTACGAGCAGTACTTC. This sequence encodes CASSSGQGTYEQYF. The full variable domain, in which reference TRBV7-2 and TRBJ2-7 provide the parts outside the CDR3, is GAGVSQSPSNKVTEKGKDVELRCDPISGHTALYWYRQSLGQGLEFLIYFQGNSAPDKSGLPSDRFSAERTGGSVSTLTIQRTQQEDSAVYLCASSSGQGTYEQYFGPGTRLTVT.

This sequence joins TRBV7-9 and TRBJ2-5; a possible D gene is TRBD1 (5 bases). The germline V gene encodes CDR1 SEHNR and CDR2 FQNEAQ (reference sequence). CDR3 length: 15 residues. Trimming took 1 base from V and 3 from J, leaving 12 bases between them. This CDR3 reads CASSLGPGMEETQYF. The DNA of the CDR3 is TGTGCCAGCAGCTTAGGTCCAGGGATGGAAGAGACCCAGTACTTC.

This clonotype was counted at least ten times. The rearrangement links TRBV7-2 to TRBJ2-3, with 13 nucleotides matching TRBD2. There are 16 residues in the CDR3. V dropped 5 bases and J dropped 3; count of bases not matched to a gene: 5. Germline CDR1 SGHTA, CDR2 FQGNSA. The CDR3 is CASSGTSGGATDTQYF. The CDR3 DNA is TGTGCCAGCAGCGGAACTAGCGGGGGGGCGACAGATACGCAGTATTTT.